Below, 17 T cell receptor beta chains from the same sample are listed, as sequenced in a study of OX40 agonist ivuxolimab in advanced cancers. Clones were sequenced by immunoSEQ multiplex PCR, and TCRdb holds only the in-frame ones, with some missing. This sample has 95,000 to 100,000 clones, with roughly four fifths found just once. The sample was CD4+ or CD8+ T cells sorted from blood, taken in a trial of the OX40 agonist ivuxolimab. These receptors originate from an adult with an advanced solid tumor such as melanoma, head and neck, liver or kidney cancer.

V and J are TRBV28 and TRBJ2-7; D is perhaps TRBD2 (6 bases). Trimming cost V 6 bases and J 6 bases, with 12 bases left between them. The CDR3 sequence is 12 residues long. Germline CDR1 is MDHEN and CDR2 is SYDVKM. CDR3 region: CASRSGLSEQYF. In DNA form, the CDR3 reads TGTGCCAGCAGATCGGGACTCTCCGAGCAGTACTTC. Together with reference TRBV28 and TRBJ2-7, the CDR3 gives the full variable domain: DVKVTQSSRYLVKRTGEKVFLECVQDMDHENMFWYRQDPGLGLRLIYFSYDVKMKEKGDIPEGYSVSREKKERFSLILESASTNQTSMYLCASRSGLSEQYFGPGTRLTVT.

The chain is built from TRBV18 and TRBJ2-1; a weak D match, TRBD2 (6 bases). This CDR3 contains 16 residues. V lost 0 bases, J lost 5 bases, and 14 bases lay in between. Germline lookup yields CDR1 KGHSH and CDR2 LQKENI. The CDR3 sequence: CASSPPGTVANNEQFF. CDR3 nucleotide sequence: TGTGCCAGCTCACCACCCGGGACTGTGGCAAACAATGAGCAGTTCTTC.

This clone occurred once. The J gene is TRBJ1-5, the V gene TRBV6-5; 7 bases are a match to TRBD1. The CDR3 is 13 residues long. The V and J ends lost 6 bases and 5 bases, in that order; junction bases with no gene match: 4. Germline CDR1 reads MNHEY; CDR2 reads SVGAGI. The CDR3 DNA follows: TGTGCCAGCAGGTCCGACAGGGATCAGCCCCAGCATTTT. It yields the protein CASRSDRDQPQHF.

The chain has TRBV28 and TRBJ1-5, with 8 nucleotides matching TRBD1. Per the germline V gene, CDR1 is MDHEN and CDR2 is SYDVKM. V gave up 6 bases and J gave up 5 bases; unmatched junction bases: 6. The CDR3 sequence is 14 residues long. The CDR3 loop is CASRQGALYQPQHF. The DNA of the CDR3 is TGTGCCAGCAGGCAGGGGGCCCTATATCAGCCCCAGCATTTT.

The J gene is TRBJ2-4, the V gene TRBV7-2; possibly TRBD2 for D (6 bases). The CDR3 runs to 16 residues. V lost 1 base and J 1 base, leaving 11 bases between the germline ends. Per germline, CDR1 SGHTA and CDR2 FQGNSA. The CDR3 DNA reads as TGTGCCAGCAGCTTAGGGGCGGGAATTGCCAAAAACATTCAGTACTTC. Its protein is CASSLGAGIAKNIQYF.

The chain is built from TRBV7-2 and TRBJ1-2; a weak D match, TRBD1 (6 bases). CDR1 SGHTA and CDR2 FQGNSA come from the germline V gene. The V and J ends lost 0 bases and 6 bases respectively, with 14 bases between them. This CDR3 spans 15 amino acids. The CDR3 bases are TGTGCCAGCAGCTTAGCGCTACCGGGGGCCAATGGCTACACCTTC. It is translated as CASSLALPGANGYTF.

V gene TRBV27 combines with J gene TRBJ2-5; a weak D match, TRBD2 (5 bases). Trimming pared 5 bases from V and 7 bases from J, leaving 14 bases between. The CDR3 covers 13 residues. The germline gives CDR1 MNHEY, CDR2 SMNVEV (reference sequence). The DNA of the CDR3 is TGTGCCAGCAGTAGAAGGGAGTCGGTGACCCAGTACTTC. It encodes CASSRRESVTQYF.

This chain connects TRBV18 to TRBJ2-7, with no clear D. Germline-derived CDR1 and CDR2 are KGHSH and LQKENI. The CDR3 runs to 13 residues. The V end was cut by 0 bases, the J end by 4 bases, with 7 bases between. CDR3 loop: CASSPPSAYEQYF. CDR3 nucleotide sequence: TGTGCCAGCTCACCACCGTCGGCGTACGAGCAGTACTTC.

The chain couples TRBV5-8 to TRBJ2-3; 9 bases are shared with TRBD1. The V gene's germline CDR1 is SGHTS and CDR2 YDEGEE. The V gene end was trimmed by 4 bases and the J gene end by 8 bases; junction bases not matched to a gene: 11. CDR3 size: 15 residues. The CDR3 loop reads CASSKRTGAQTTQYF. CDR3 bases: TGTGCCAGCAGCAAGAGGACAGGGGCACAGACTACGCAGTATTTT. The variable domain in full, with the rest retrieved from reference TRBV5-8 and TRBJ2-3, is EAGVTQSPTHLIKTRGQQATLRCSPISGHTSVYWYQQALGLGLQFLLWYDEGEERNRGNFPPRFSGRQFPNYSSELNVNALELEDSALYLCASSKRTGAQTTQYFGPGTRLTVL.

This clone showed up just once. This sequence joins TRBV11-2 and TRBJ1-2; a possible D gene is TRBD1 (5 bases). The CDR3 runs 16 residues. In germline, CDR1 is SGHAT, CDR2 FQNNGV. With 4 bases removed from V and 2 bases from J, the gap between germline ends came to 17 bases. As DNA, the CDR3 is TGTGCCAGCAGCTCCCCCCTGTGGGGCCGGAACTATGGCTACACCTTC. Amino acid sequence: CASSSPLWGRNYGYTF.

V usage is TRBV4-3 and J usage is TRBJ1-5; D gene unclear. The V gene's germline CDR1 is LGHNA and CDR2 YSLEER. With 0 bases removed from V and 7 bases from J, the gap between germline ends came to 7 bases. This CDR3 has 13 amino acids. The CDR3 spells CASSQELRQPQHF. CDR3 sequence (DNA): TGCGCCAGCAGCCAAGAGCTAAGGCAGCCCCAGCATTTT.

The rearrangement joins TRBV9 to TRBJ1-6; no definite D call. Trimming pared 0 bases from V and 10 bases from J, leaving 8 bases between. There are 13 residues in the CDR3. CDR1 is SGDLS and CDR2 is YYNGEE in the germline V gene. Here the CDR3 DNA reads TGTGCCAGCAGCGTAGCCAGTTCCTCACCCCTCCACTTT. It encodes CASSVASSSPLHF. The entire variable domain, with the rest obtained from reference TRBV9 and TRBJ1-6, is as follows: DSGVTQTPKHLITATGQRVTLRCSPRSGDLSVYWYQQSLDQGLQFLIQYYNGEERAKGNILERFSAQQFPDLHSELNLSSLELGDSALYFCASSVASSSPLHFGNGTRLTVT.

V and J are TRBV9 and TRBJ1-1, with TRBD1 identical over 9 bases. J gave up 14 bases and V 2 bases, and 7 bases lay outside the gene matches. The CDR3 sequence is 12 residues long. Per germline, CDR1 SGDLS and CDR2 YYNGEE. The DNA for the CDR3 is TGTGCCAGCAGCGTCGTGGGACAGGGTTTGTTCTTT. The encoded protein is CASSVVGQGLFF.

This clone turned up a few times. The CDR3 DNA sequence: TGTGCCAGCAGCGTAGGGTGGGGCAGATTGACTAGCGGGACCAATGAGCAGTTCTTC. Translating gives CASSVGWGRLTSGTNEQFF. This sequence joins TRBV9 and TRBJ2-1; TRBD2 aligns across 11 bases. The CDR3 extends over 19 amino acids. V was clipped by 0 bases and J by 6 bases; unmatched bases: 14. Germline lookup yields CDR1 SGDLS and CDR2 YYNGEE.

The chain links TRBV6-5 to TRBJ1-4; unclear D gene. Germline V gene lookup returns CDR1 MNHEY and CDR2 SVGAGI. With 8 bases removed from V and 5 bases from J, the gap between germline ends came to 12 bases. The CDR3 spans 13 residues. CDR3 DNA sequence: TGTGCCAGCGGGCAGGCTAAAAATGAAAAACTGTTTTTT. Translating it yields CASGQAKNEKLFF.

This sequence joins TRBV29-1 and TRBJ1-2, with TRBD1 matching over 7 bases. CDR3 size: 12 residues. J was trimmed by 6 bases and V by 5 bases; bases with no gene match: 6. CDR1 SQVTM and CDR2 ANQGSEA come from the germline V gene. The CDR3 DNA reads as TGCAGCGTTAGGGACAGCGGCCATGGCTACACCTTC. Protein product: CSVRDSGHGYTF.

V is TRBV28 and J is TRBJ2-7, with D possibly being TRBD2 (5 bases). This CDR3 is 13 amino acids long. Trimming shortened V by 5 bases and J by 6 bases, and 14 bases separated the two germline ends. The germline V gene encodes CDR1 MDHEN and CDR2 SYDVKM. CDR3 loop: CASSVTQRAEQYF. The CDR3 nucleotides read TGTGCCAGCAGTGTGACACAGAGGGCCGAGCAGTACTTC.